These 23 T cell receptor beta chains originate from one sample sequenced in a study of PD-1 blockade in classical Hodgkin lymphoma. Measured with immunoSEQ multiplex PCR; TCRdb has only the in-frame clones, and not every one. The profile shows 20,000 to 25,000 clones, 94% of them singletons. As to time point: newly diagnosed, previously untreated cHL patient sample. What was sequenced was peripheral blood mononuclear cells (PBMCs). The receptor source for this set is a human donor with classical Hodgkin lymphoma.

The gene calls are TRBV4-2 and TRBJ1-3, with D hard to call. CDR3 length: 15 residues. V was cut by 0 bases and J by 0 bases, with 6 bases left in between. Germline V CDR1 and CDR2: LGHNA, YNFKEQ. CDR3 bases: TGTGCCAGCAGCCAAGATATAGACTCTGGAAACACCATATATTTT. Translating it yields CASSQDIDSGNTIYF.

The chain has TRBV18 and TRBJ2-1, with 10 positions matching TRBD2. The ends lost 4 bases at V and 7 bases at J; junction bases unmatched: 16. Germline loops: CDR1 KGHSH, CDR2 LQKENI. This CDR3 is 18 amino acids long. The CDR3 DNA is TGTGCCAGCTCACGCAGGGAACCACTAGCGGGGCTACCAAATGAGCAGTTCTTC. Residues: CASSRREPLAGLPNEQFF.

The V and J genes are TRBV29-1 and TRBJ2-3; D is ambiguous. V was clipped by 2 bases and J by 6 bases, with 15 bases between them. The CDR3 has 14 amino acids. Germline values: CDR1 SQVTM, CDR2 ANQGSEA. The CDR3 sequence is CSVERQAGFDTQYF. The CDR3 nucleotides read TGCAGCGTTGAAAGGCAGGCCGGATTCGATACGCAGTATTTT.

The chain employs TRBV7-2 and TRBJ1-3; weak D call: TRBD1 (6 bases). The CDR3 loop spans 16 amino acids. The germline V gene encodes CDR1 SGHTA and CDR2 FQGNSA. V gave up 1 base and J gave up 0 bases, with 10 bases separating them. This chain's CDR3 is CASSLGTAASGNTIYF. The DNA of the CDR3 is TGTGCCAGCAGCTTAGGGACAGCTGCCTCTGGAAACACCATATATTTT.

The chain joins TRBV6-1 to TRBJ2-1; TRBD1 or TRBD2 may be the D gene (5 bases each). Trimming left V 10 bases short and J 10 bases short, with 20 bases between. The CDR3 loop spans 13 amino acids. Germline values: CDR1 MNHNS, CDR2 SASEGT. This CDR3 reads CANRFEGSGEQFF. CDR3 DNA sequence: TGTGCCAACAGATTCGAGGGGAGTGGGGAGCAGTTCTTC.

The genes are TRBV7-2 and TRBJ1-6; possibly TRBD1 for D (5 bases). The length of the CDR3 is 14 residues. CDR1 is SGHTA and CDR2 is FQGNSA in the germline V gene. Trimming cost V 3 bases and J 7 bases, with 10 bases left between them. The CDR3 nucleotides read TGTGCCAGCAGCTTTCGGTGGGGGAATTCACCCCTCCACTTT. Its protein is CASSFRWGNSPLHF.

This rearrangement joins TRBV11-3 to TRBJ2-3; D is ambiguous. The CDR3 runs to 15 residues. Trimming shortened V by 6 bases and J by 0 bases, and 13 bases separated the two germline ends. Germline V CDR1 and CDR2: SGHNT, YENEEA. The chain's CDR3 is CASREYSYSTDTQYF. CDR3 coding DNA: TGTGCCAGCAGAGAATACAGCTATAGCACAGATACGCAGTATTTT.

V usage is TRBV15 and J usage is TRBJ1-2; TRBD1 is a possible D gene (5 bases). This CDR3 region has 15 residues. Looked up from germline, CDR1 is LNHNV and CDR2 is YYDKDF (reference sequence). V lost 0 bases and J 2 bases, leaving 10 bases between the germline ends. In DNA form, the CDR3 reads TGTGCCACCAGCAGAGAATCAGGGACCAACTATGGCTACACCTTC. Translation gives CATSRESGTNYGYTF.

This chain connects TRBV25-1 to TRBJ1-6; D is uncertain. The CDR3 extends over 12 amino acids. CDR1 and CDR2 from the germline V gene are MGHDK and SYGVNS. Trimming stripped 0 bases from V and 13 bases from J, with 7 bases between. In nucleotides, the CDR3 is TGTGCCAGCAGTGAATATGTAGGTCCCCTCCACTTT. Translation: CASSEYVGPLHF.

This clone was counted only a few times. The chain uses TRBV27 and TRBJ1-5; 7 bases align to TRBD1. CDR3 length: 14 amino acids. The germline V gene has CDR1 MNHEY and CDR2 SMNVEV (reference sequence). Trimming cost V 4 bases and J 7 bases; bases outside gene matches: 7. CDR3 amino acids: CASSYKTGWQPQHF. CDR3 in DNA: TGTGCCAGCAGTTACAAGACAGGGTGGCAGCCCCAGCATTTT.

This chain links TRBV6-5 with TRBJ1-5, with D uncertain. V was clipped by 2 bases and J by 0 bases, with 5 bases between them. The CDR3 loop spans 14 amino acids. Germline CDR1 is MNHEY and CDR2 is SVGAGI. Here the CDR3 DNA reads TGTGCCAGCAGTTACGCAGATAGCAATCAGCCCCAGCATTTT. Amino acid sequence: CASSYADSNQPQHF.

The chain is built from TRBV7-3 and TRBJ2-2; unclear D gene. Trimming removed 2 bases from V and 5 bases from J, with 9 bases in between. This CDR3 comprises 14 residues. CDR1 and CDR2 from the germline V gene are SGHTA and FQGTGA. CDR3 nucleotides: TGTGCCAGCAGCTTATTTATCGGGACCGGGGAGCTGTTTTTT. It codes for CASSLFIGTGELFF.

The chain recombines TRBV7-6 with TRBJ1-4, with 7 bases matching TRBD1. This CDR3 region has 16 residues. Germline trimming cut 5 bases from V and 1 base from J; bases unmatched to any gene: 7. CDR1 SGHVS and CDR2 FNYEAQ come from the germline V gene. CDR3 sequence reads: CASSLRGGLTNEKLFF. DNA of the CDR3: TGTGCCAGCAGCCTTAGAGGGGGCTTAACTAATGAAAAACTGTTTTTT.

The rearrangement uses TRBV11-2 and TRBJ2-7; D not certain. Germline CDR1 reads SGHAT; CDR2 reads FQNNGV. The CDR3 runs to 12 residues. The V gene lost 3 bases and the J gene lost 1 base, with 4 bases spanning the gap. The DNA of the CDR3 is TGTGCCAGCAGCTTTGGGTCCTACGAGCAGTACTTC. Residues: CASSFGSYEQYF. Using reference TRBV11-2 and TRBJ2-7 for the parts outside the CDR3, the full variable domain is EAGVAQSPRYKIIEKRQSVAFWCNPISGHATLYWYQQILGQGPKLLIQFQNNGVVDDSQLPKDRFSAERLKGVDSTLKIQPAKLEDSAVYLCASSFGSYEQYFGPGTRLTVT.

The chain is built from TRBV29-1 and TRBJ2-1, with 13 bases fitting TRBD2. CDR1 and CDR2 from the germline V gene are SQVTM and ANQGSEA. J lost 3 bases, V lost 7 bases, and 3 bases had no gene match. The CDR3 totals 14 residues. In DNA form, the CDR3 reads TGCAGCGCCCGGACTAGCGGGAGCTACAATGAGCAGTTCTTC. This encodes CSARTSGSYNEQFF.

The gene calls are TRBV6-5 and TRBJ1-4, with TRBD1 as a possible D gene (6 bases). Germline lookup yields CDR1 MNHEY and CDR2 SVGAGI. The germline V and J ends were trimmed by 5 bases and 7 bases, with 14 bases remaining between them. The CDR3 spans 14 residues. The CDR3 spells CASSLGQRGEKLFF. DNA of the CDR3: TGTGCCAGCAGTCTAGGACAGAGGGGTGAAAAACTGTTTTTT.

The chain joins TRBV27 to TRBJ1-5; a weak D match, TRBD1 (6 bases). In germline, CDR1 is MNHEY, CDR2 SMNVEV (reference sequence). V was trimmed by 8 bases and J by 0 bases, leaving 8 bases between them. This CDR3 contains 13 residues. CDR3 coding DNA: TGTGCCAGCGGACAGATTAGCAATCAGCCCCAGCATTTT. Translation gives CASGQISNQPQHF.

This rearrangement joins TRBV15 to TRBJ2-2; D is ambiguous. V lost 0 bases, J lost 3 bases, and 2 bases lay in between. The CDR3 has 13 amino acids. The V gene's germline CDR1 is LNHNV and CDR2 YYDKDF (reference sequence). CDR3 sequence reads: CATSREDTGELFF. The CDR3 coding sequence is TGTGCCACCAGCAGAGAGGACACCGGGGAGCTGTTTTTT.

The chain recombines TRBV19 with TRBJ1-2, with 8 bases that match TRBD1. With V trimmed by 7 bases and J by 8 bases, 15 bases remained unmatched. The CDR3 consists of 15 residues. Per the germline V gene, CDR1 is LNHDA and CDR2 is SQIVND (reference sequence). The CDR3 sequence: CASKFSRGLIEGYTF. The DNA of the CDR3 is TGTGCCAGTAAATTCAGCAGGGGGCTGATTGAGGGCTACACCTTC.

This clone was seen once. The chain combines TRBV29-1 with TRBJ2-3; 7 bases are a match to TRBD2. V shed 5 bases, J shed 14 bases, and the junction held 7 bases outside the gene matches. The germline CDR1 and CDR2 sequences are SQVTM and ANQGSEA. The CDR3 is made up of 10 amino acids. This chain's CDR3 is CSVLWEGLYF. The CDR3 bases are TGCAGCGTTTTATGGGAGGGGTTGTATTTT.

A single count supports this clone. This CDR3 is CASSSAVTDTQYF. The CDR3 coding sequence is TGCGCCAGCAGCTCCGCCGTCACAGATACGCAGTATTTT. This sequence joins TRBV5-1 and TRBJ2-3; D is undetermined. The CDR3 contains 13 residues. V was shortened by 3 bases and J by 2 bases, with 7 bases between the two germline ends. Germline lookup yields CDR1 SGHRS and CDR2 YFSETQ.

This rearrangement joins TRBV4-3 to TRBJ1-2; 9 bases are a match to TRBD1. The germline CDR1 and CDR2 sequences are LGHNA and YSLEER. The CDR3 is 17 residues long. V shed 0 bases and J 5 bases; nucleotides not matched to a gene: 10. The CDR3: CASSQDNRGPIRYGYTF. CDR3 bases: TGCGCCAGCAGCCAAGATAACAGGGGGCCGATTAGGTATGGCTACACCTTC.

V and J are TRBV6-1 and TRBJ1-1; 10 nucleotides line up with TRBD1. This CDR3 is 14 amino acids long. CDR1 MNHNS and CDR2 SASEGT come from the germline V gene. Trimming removed 5 bases from V and 3 bases from J; junction bases left unmatched: 3. This CDR3 reads CASSWTGGHTEAFF. The CDR3 bases are TGTGCCAGCAGTTGGACAGGGGGACACACTGAAGCTTTCTTT.